The 25 T cell receptor beta chains listed next were all sequenced from one sample in a study of metastatic and nonmetastatic thyroid tumors. Using MiXCR, TCRdb reanalyzed the PCR reads. The table has over 6,500 clones, approximately 25% seen once. Every patient underwent thyroid surgery untreated. The sequenced sample consisted of adjacent normal tissue. Receptor source: a male donor with papillary thyroid cancer or a benign thyroid nodule (not recorded which). Some clones in this sample may be carry-over from other donors' samples.

Comments on this clone: At one boundary the junction diverges from the germline segment, which might be a read error. This chain links TRBV7-7 with TRBJ2-7; 8 bases are shared with TRBD1. Germline lookup yields CDR1 SSHAT and CDR2 FNYEAQ (reference sequence). This CDR3 has 16 amino acids. Written as DNA, the CDR3 is TGTGCTAGCAGCTTAAGGCAGGGGGCGCGCCCCTACGAGCAGTACTTC. Translation gives CASSLRQGARPYEQYF.

The gene calls are TRBV7-2 and TRBJ1-2; D is possibly TRBD1 (6 bases). Germline V lookup: CDR1 SGHTA, CDR2 FQGNSA. CDR3 length: 15 residues. V gave up 1 base and J gave up 6 bases, with 15 bases separating them. CDR3 region: CASSLVNRDFDGYTF. CDR3 nucleotides: TGTGCCAGCAGCTTAGTAAACAGGGATTTCGATGGCTACACCTTC.

This clone was observed a few times. V is TRBV12-3 or TRBV12-4 and J is TRBJ2-5, with D unclear. There are 14 residues in the CDR3. With 3 bases removed from V and 1 base from J, the gap between germline ends came to 9 bases. In nucleotides, the CDR3 is TGTGCCAGCAGTTTTCCGGAGACCCAAGAGACCCAGTACTTC. Its translation is CASSFPETQETQYF.

By share of the sample, this clone is medium-sized (0.01 to 0.1%). This sequence joins TRBV27 and TRBJ1-6; no firm D call. The CDR3 is made up of 15 amino acids. Trimming removed 2 bases at V and 6 bases at J, with 11 bases between. Germline CDR1 MNHEY, CDR2 SMNVEV (reference sequence). CDR3 residues: CASSLKVKVNSPLHF. Written as DNA, the CDR3 is TGTGCCAGCAGTTTAAAGGTTAAGGTTAATTCACCCCTCCACTTT.

The sample holds many counts of this clone. V usage is TRBV9 and J usage is TRBJ2-3; 13 bases map to TRBD2. After removal of 3 bases from V and 4 bases from J, the junction contained 11 bases not matched to a gene. Germline V gene data show CDR1 as SGDLS and CDR2 as YYNGEE. The CDR3 runs to 18 residues. The CDR3 region is CASSATSGRAFNADTQYF. CDR3 nucleotide sequence: TGTGCCAGCAGCGCTACTAGCGGGAGGGCCTTCAACGCAGATACGCAGTATTTT. The full variable domain, in which reference TRBV9 and TRBJ2-3 provide the parts outside the CDR3, is DSGVTQTPKHLITATGQRVTLRCSPRSGDLSVYWYQQSLDQGLQFLIQYYNGEERAKGNILERFSAQQFPDLHSELNLSSLELGDSALYFCASSATSGRAFNADTQYFGPGTRLTVL.

This clone has a handful of counts. This chain joins TRBV28 and TRBJ1-6; D is undetermined. The V end lost 6 bases, the J end lost 0 bases, and 12 bases lay between the germline ends. CDR3 length: 16 amino acids. Germline V CDR1 and CDR2: MDHEN, SYDVKM. CDR3 sequence reads: CASRPPGSSYNSPLHF. CDR3 in DNA: TGTGCCAGCAGACCCCCGGGGAGCTCCTATAATTCACCCCTCCACTTT. Complete variable domain (other parts from reference TRBV28 and TRBJ1-6): DVKVTQSSRYLVKRTGEKVFLECVQDMDHENMFWYRQDPGLGLRLIYFSYDVKMKEKGDIPEGYSVSREKKERFSLILESASTNQTSMYLCASRPPGSSYNSPLHFGNGTRLTVT.

Points on this clone: A much larger clone differs by one base, so this may be a read error. The V and J genes are TRBV20-1 and TRBJ2-7; 9 bases line up with TRBD1. Germline trimming cut 1 base from V and 3 bases from J; bases unmatched to any gene: 7. The CDR3 consists of 15 residues. Germline CDR1 is DFQATT and CDR2 is SNEGSKA (reference sequence). The CDR3 spells CSARGEQGACYEQYF. CDR3 in DNA: TGCAGTGCTAGAGGGGAACAGGGGGCATGCTACGAGCAGTACTTC.

This clone has more than one count but fewer than ten. The chain has TRBV7-2 and TRBJ1-3; no clear D gene. CDR3 length equals 13 residues. Trimming stripped 3 bases from V and 1 base from J, with 4 bases between. Germline CDR1 and CDR2: SGHTA and FQGNSA. The chain's CDR3 is CASSLGSGNTIYF. CDR3 in DNA: TGTGCCAGCAGCTTGGGGTCTGGAAACACCATATATTTT.

This clone is deemed medium-sized (0.01 to 0.1%). The J gene is TRBJ1-1, the V gene TRBV7-9; D is ambiguous. The CDR3 consists of 13 residues. Germline V lookup: CDR1 SEHNR, CDR2 FQNEAQ (reference sequence). The V and J ends lost 1 base and 7 bases respectively, with 10 bases between them. The chain's CDR3 is CASSLDPGNEAFF. For the CDR3, the DNA is TGTGCCAGCAGCTTAGACCCAGGCAATGAAGCTTTCTTT. Full variable domain (rest looked up from reference TRBV7-9 and TRBJ1-1): DTGVSQNPRHKITKRGQNVTFRCDPISEHNRLYWYRQTLGQGPEFLTYFQNEAQLEKSRLLSDRFSAERPKGSFSTLEIQRTEQGDSAMYLCASSLDPGNEAFFGQGTRLTVV.

This clone was detected a few times. The rearrangement links TRBV12-3 or TRBV12-4 to TRBJ2-6, with no clear D. The CDR3 totals 14 residues. Trimming removed 6 bases from V and 3 bases from J, with 9 bases in between. The CDR3 sequence: CASSRSGGANVLTF. As DNA, the CDR3 is TGTGCCAGCAGCCGGAGTGGTGGGGCCAACGTCCTGACTTTC.

By frequency in the sample, this clone is large. The rearrangement links TRBV6-2 or TRBV6-3 to TRBJ2-1, with D perhaps TRBD1 (5 bases). The germline CDR1 and CDR2 sequences are MNHEY and SVGEGT. The V end was cut by 2 bases, the J end by 6 bases, with 8 bases between. The CDR3 extends over 13 amino acids. The CDR3, as DNA: TGTGCCAGCAGTTACACGACAGCCAATGAGCAGTTCTTC. This encodes CASSYTTANEQFF.

This clone is termed medium-sized. The chain recombines TRBV7-6 with TRBJ2-3, with TRBD2 as a possible D gene (5 bases). The V and J ends lost 1 base and 4 bases respectively, with 9 bases between them. This CDR3 has 14 amino acids. Per germline, CDR1 SGHVS and CDR2 FNYEAQ. CDR3 protein: CASSLVGEADTQYF. The CDR3 DNA is TGTGCCAGCAGCTTAGTGGGAGAGGCAGATACGCAGTATTTT.

A remark on this clone: At one boundary the junction diverges from the germline segment, which might be a read error. V usage is TRBV6-5 and J usage is TRBJ2-7; D is uncertain. Germline V gives CDR1 MNHEY, CDR2 SVGAGI. The CDR3 is made up of 12 amino acids. The CDR3 protein is CASRYSPTEHYF. Written as DNA, the CDR3 is TGTGCCAGCAGATATTCCCCTACCGAGCATTACTTC.

This clone is categorized as medium-sized. The V and J genes are TRBV19 and TRBJ1-6, with a weak D call TRBD1 (5 bases). The CDR3 sequence is 14 residues long. CDR1 is LNHDA, CDR2 SQIVND, per germline (reference sequence). Between the trimmed V and J ends, which lost 10 bases and 6 bases, there was a span of 16 bases. The CDR3, as DNA: TGTGCCACCGCCCAAGGGACTTTTAATTCACCCCTCCACTTT. Its protein is CATAQGTFNSPLHF. The full variable domain, rest sourced from reference TRBV19 and TRBJ1-6, is DGGITQSPKYLFRKEGQNVTLSCEQNLNHDAMYWYRQDPGQGLRLIYYSQIVNDFQKGDIAEGYSVSREKKESFPLTVTSAQKNPTAFYLCATAQGTFNSPLHFGNGTRLTVT.

The chain has TRBV3-1 and TRBJ2-5; D possibly corresponds to TRBD2 (6 bases). Trimming stripped 7 bases from V and 14 bases from J, with 17 bases between. Looked up from germline, CDR1 is LGHDT and CDR2 is YNNKEL (reference sequence). The CDR3 is 11 amino acids. The CDR3 here is CASTTRDLLYF. The CDR3 coding sequence is TGTGCCAGCACCACGCGGGACTTGCTTTACTTC.

This clone has just a few counts. Other DNA sequences in this sample translate to the same CDR3. The chain combines TRBV6-2 or TRBV6-3 with TRBJ2-7; D may match TRBD1 or TRBD2 (5 bases each). CDR3 length equals 12 residues. V lost 6 bases, J lost 6 bases, and 12 bases lay in between. Germline CDR1 MNHEY, CDR2 SVGEGT. In nucleotides, the CDR3 is TGTGCCAGCAGCCCCGGGACGCTCGAGCAGTACTTC. This sequence encodes CASSPGTLEQYF.

This clone was detected a few times. The chain has TRBV6-1 and TRBJ2-7; 7 bases align to TRBD1. V shed 3 bases, J shed 1 base, and the junction held 6 bases outside the gene matches. Germline values: CDR1 MNHNS, CDR2 SASEGT. The CDR3 covers 15 residues. Here the CDR3 reads CASSERTGASYEQYF. The CDR3 nucleotides are TGTGCCAGCAGTGAGCGAACAGGGGCATCCTACGAGCAGTACTTC.

In its sample, this clone was seen a few times. The genes are TRBV6-2 or TRBV6-3 and TRBJ1-1; no firm D call. Germline V gives CDR1 MNHEY, CDR2 SVGEGT. This CDR3 region has 13 residues. The V end lost 0 bases, the J end lost 7 bases, and 9 bases lay between the germline ends. The CDR3: CASSYSPGVEAFF. CDR3 bases: TGTGCCAGCAGTTACTCTCCCGGGGTTGAAGCTTTCTTT.

Sample share makes this clone medium-sized (0.01 to 0.1%). This sequence joins TRBV6-1 and TRBJ1-4; D call uncertain. V dropped 11 bases and J dropped 4 bases, with 14 bases sitting between them. CDR3 length equals 13 residues. Germline V gene data show CDR1 as MNHNS and CDR2 as SASEGT. The CDR3 DNA follows: TGTGCCTCTCGGGCACCCCATAATGAAAAACTGTTTTTT. It encodes CASRAPHNEKLFF.

For this clone: This clone may be a read error of a much larger clone one base away. V gene TRBV6-9 combines with J gene TRBJ2-6; D may match TRBD1 or TRBD2 (5 bases each). This CDR3 is built from 14 residues. From germline, CDR1 is MNHGY and CDR2 SVAAGI. The CDR3 sequence is CATSGGSGANVLTF. The CDR3 region has the DNA TGTGCCACCAGTGGGGGATCTGGGGCCAACGTCCTGACTTTC.

This clone appeared many times. The rearrangement links TRBV20-1 to TRBJ1-3; TRBD1 matches at 11 bases. The CDR3 has 14 amino acids. Germline trimming cut 3 bases from V and 7 bases from J; bases unmatched to any gene: 5. Germline lookup yields CDR1 DFQATT and CDR2 SNEGSKA (reference sequence). The CDR3 reads CSASLDRGQNTIYF. CDR3 sequence (DNA): TGCAGTGCTAGCCTGGACAGGGGGCAGAACACCATATATTTT.

The sample holds a few counts of this clone. This chain links TRBV6-1 with TRBJ1-4; D ambiguous. Trimming cost V 4 bases and J 9 bases, with 9 bases left between them. The germline V gene encodes CDR1 MNHNS and CDR2 SASEGT. The CDR3 has 12 residues. The CDR3 region is CASSGPEKKLFF. CDR3 bases: TGTGCCAGCAGTGGGCCGGAGAAAAAACTGTTTTTT.

V and J are TRBV2 and TRBJ2-1; no clear D. Trimming shortened V by 11 bases and J by 4 bases, and 21 bases separated the two germline ends. The CDR3 is made up of 15 amino acids. Germline V gene sequence: CDR1 SNHLY, CDR2 FYNNEI. In DNA, the CDR3 is TGTGCCTGGAGACGCGATACGGGCAAGTACAATGAGCAGTTCTTC. The encoded protein is CAWRRDTGKYNEQFF.

To note about this clone: Compared with germline, one end of the junction differs, possibly owing to a read error. The genes are TRBV6-1 and TRBJ2-7; no reliable D call. Germline assignment: CDR1 MNHNS and CDR2 SASEGT. The CDR3 has 13 residues. This CDR3 reads CASSESTSYEQCF. The CDR3 bases are TGTGCCAGCAGCGAATCGACAAGCTACGAGCAGTGCTTC.

This sequence joins TRBV20-1 and TRBJ1-5; D gene unclear. CDR1 is DFQATT and CDR2 is SNEGSKA in the germline V gene (reference sequence). Trimming removed 1 base from V and 8 bases from J, with 12 bases in between. The CDR3 runs to 13 residues. In nucleotides, the CDR3 is TGCAGTGCTAGAGGGGGTGGTATGGAGCCCCAGCATTTT. The encoded protein is CSARGGGMEPQHF.